This section outlines one T cell receptor (beta chain) sequence together with its context. The antigen remains unidentified. The CDR3 contains 16 residues. CDR1 and CDR2 from the germline V gene are MNHEY and SVGAGI. Trimming took 4 bases from V and 3 from J; bases not matched to a gene: 11. The method was immunoSEQ multiplex PCR; TCRdb's version includes in-frame clones alone and lacks a portion of them. Of 15,000 to 25,000 clones in the sample, almost 85% are singletons; the top ten hold 2.5% to 3.5%. This record belongs to a study of T cells and Merkel cell carcinoma outcomes. Study results and limitations: Repertoire plus T-cell density reportedly predicted Merkel cell carcinoma outcomes.

Sequenced material: tumor tissue from Merkel cell carcinoma. The rearrangement links TRBV6-5 to TRBJ1-1, with 7 bases identical to TRBD1. The source is a human donor with Merkel cell carcinoma. This CDR3 reads CASSFNRGVGDTEAFF. The CDR3 nucleotides are TGTGCCAGCAGTTTTAACAGGGGAGTGGGTGACACTGAAGCTTTCTTT.